This T cell receptor beta chain was sequenced for a study of shared clonotypes between healthy human individuals. As for the study in general: A couple of female and a few male donors aged 18 to 49 were enrolled. Study-level findings and limits: What limited the represented genetic and exposure-history diversity was the small number of donors.

The repertoire was sequenced with immunoSEQ multiplex PCR; TCRdb's copy has only in-frame clones and lacks some. The top ten hold around 10% of the sample, which has fewer than 400,000 clones, roughly 70% seen once. The CDR3 has 14 amino acids. V was trimmed by 4 bases and J by 6 bases, leaving 14 bases between them. The germline V gene has CDR1 MNHEY and CDR2 SMNVEV (reference sequence). This clone was counted a single time. The antigen is unknown. This rearrangement joins TRBV27 to TRBJ2-3; D is uncertain. The sample was memory CD4+ T cells sorted from blood. As to subset: CD45RA-negative fraction. The TCR comes from a man aged 25-45 years in good health. The CDR3 here is CASSSPSNRDTQYF. The DNA of the CDR3 is TGTGCCAGCAGTTCCCCTAGTAATCGGGATACGCAGTATTTT.